The sequence of this T cell receptor (beta chain) was determined in a study of PD-1 blockade in mismatch repair-deficient tumors. As for the study in general: Enrolled about 2013-2017, patients had progressing, pretreated mismatch repair-deficient cancers of 12 to 13 types. Points from the study as a whole: Tumor-resident clones, often undetectable pretreatment in blood, expanded then contracted after pembrolizumab.

TCRs were sequenced from three patients responding to pembrolizumab. The J segment lost 4 bases and the V segment lost 3 bases, leaving 0 bases of the junction unmatched. There are 14 residues in the CDR3. Germline CDR1 is SGHNT and CDR2 is YENEEA. Points on this clone: Its antigen is unknown.

Here immunoSEQ multiplex PCR was the method, and the copy in TCRdb shows in-frame clones only, minus some. This sample carries some 120,000 clones, about 85% of them seen once, and the ten largest clones take about 14%. The source of this sequence is an adult with mismatch repair-deficient cancer. Sample: peripheral blood, taken 44 weeks after starting pembrolizumab. The chain has TRBV11-3 and TRBJ2-4; 10 nucleotides agree with TRBD2. CDR3 sequence (DNA): TGTGCCAGCAGCTTTAGCGGGAGGAAAAACATTCAGTACTTC. Translating it yields CASSFSGRKNIQYF.